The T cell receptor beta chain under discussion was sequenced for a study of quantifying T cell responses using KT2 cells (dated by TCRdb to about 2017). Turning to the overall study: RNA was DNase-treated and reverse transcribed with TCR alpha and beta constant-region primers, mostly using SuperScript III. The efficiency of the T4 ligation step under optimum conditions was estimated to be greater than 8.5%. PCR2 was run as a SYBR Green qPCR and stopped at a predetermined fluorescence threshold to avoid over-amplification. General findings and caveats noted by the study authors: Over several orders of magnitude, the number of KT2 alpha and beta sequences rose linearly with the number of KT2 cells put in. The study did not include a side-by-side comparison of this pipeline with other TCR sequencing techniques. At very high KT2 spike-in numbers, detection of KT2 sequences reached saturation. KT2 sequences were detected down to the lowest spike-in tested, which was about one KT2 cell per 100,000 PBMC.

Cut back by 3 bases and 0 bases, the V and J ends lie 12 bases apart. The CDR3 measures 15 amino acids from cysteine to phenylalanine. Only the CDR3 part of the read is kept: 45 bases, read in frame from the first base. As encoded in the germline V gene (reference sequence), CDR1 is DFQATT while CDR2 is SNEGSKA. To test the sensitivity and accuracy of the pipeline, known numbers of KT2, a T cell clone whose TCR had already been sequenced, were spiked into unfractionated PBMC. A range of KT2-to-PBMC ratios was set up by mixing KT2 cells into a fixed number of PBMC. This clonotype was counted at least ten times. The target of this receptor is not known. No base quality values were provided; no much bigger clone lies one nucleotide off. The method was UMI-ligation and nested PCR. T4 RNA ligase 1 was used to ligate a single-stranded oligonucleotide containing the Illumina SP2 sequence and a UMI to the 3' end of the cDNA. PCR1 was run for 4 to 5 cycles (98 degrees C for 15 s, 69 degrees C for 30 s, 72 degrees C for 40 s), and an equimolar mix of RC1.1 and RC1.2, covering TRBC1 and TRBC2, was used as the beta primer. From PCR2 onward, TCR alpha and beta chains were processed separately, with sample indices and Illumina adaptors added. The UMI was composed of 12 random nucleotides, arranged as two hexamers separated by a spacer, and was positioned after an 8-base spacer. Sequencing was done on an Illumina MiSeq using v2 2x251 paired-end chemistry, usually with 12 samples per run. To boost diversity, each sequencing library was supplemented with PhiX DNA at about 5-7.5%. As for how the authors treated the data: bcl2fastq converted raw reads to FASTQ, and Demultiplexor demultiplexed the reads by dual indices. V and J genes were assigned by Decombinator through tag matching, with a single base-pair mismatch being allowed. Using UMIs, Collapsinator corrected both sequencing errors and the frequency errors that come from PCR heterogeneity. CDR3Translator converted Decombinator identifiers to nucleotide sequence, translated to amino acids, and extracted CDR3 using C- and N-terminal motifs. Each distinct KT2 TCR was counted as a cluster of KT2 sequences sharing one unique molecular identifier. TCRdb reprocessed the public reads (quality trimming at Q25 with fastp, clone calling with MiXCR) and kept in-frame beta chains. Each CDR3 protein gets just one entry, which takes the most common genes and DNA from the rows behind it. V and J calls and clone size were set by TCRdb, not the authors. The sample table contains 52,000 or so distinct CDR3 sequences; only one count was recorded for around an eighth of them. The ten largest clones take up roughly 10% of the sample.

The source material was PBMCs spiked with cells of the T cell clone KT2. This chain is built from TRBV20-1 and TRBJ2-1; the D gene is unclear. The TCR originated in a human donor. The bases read TGCAGTGCTAGGGCAGGCGCTAGCTCCTACAATGAGCAGTTCTTC. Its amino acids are CSARAGASSYNEQFF.